This note documents a single TCR beta chain sequence. CDR1 LGHNA and CDR2 YSLEER come from the germline V gene. The length of the CDR3 is 18 residues. Trimming at V came to 1 base and at J to 3 bases, leaving 9 bases not matched to a gene. Assay used: immunoSEQ multiplex PCR; TCRdb lists only in-frame clones, some missing. There are some 190,000 clones in the sample; about nine tenths occur only once, and 1.5% to 2% lies in the top ten. This sample stems from a study of blood T cell repertoires in COVID-19. Material for sequencing was peripheral blood. This receptor was taken from a man aged 18 to 30 with active or convalescent COVID-19. This chain links TRBV4-3 with TRBJ2-1; 10 nucleotides align to TRBD2. The CDR3 spells CASSQAPSGSLGYNEQFF. The CDR3 DNA reads TGCGCCAGCAGCCAAGCGCCTAGCGGGAGTTTGGGCTACAATGAGCAGTTCTTC.